The 27 T cell receptor beta chains listed next were all sequenced from one sample in a study of blood T cell repertoires in COVID-19. Profiled with immunoSEQ multiplex PCR; TCRdb holds only in-frame clones, not every one. Of about 190,000 clones listed, just under 85% are singletons. The sequenced sample consisted of peripheral blood. These receptors were obtained from a woman between 70 and 85 years old with active or convalescent COVID-19.

The chain recombines TRBV29-1 with TRBJ2-7; the match to TRBD2 covers 9 bases. The J segment lost 4 bases and the V segment lost 0 bases, leaving 4 bases of the junction unmatched. CDR3 length equals 14 residues. CDR1 and CDR2 from the germline V gene are SQVTM and ANQGSEA. The CDR3 here is CSVEEDSGRYEQYF. The CDR3 DNA reads as TGCAGCGTTGAAGAGGATAGCGGGAGATACGAGCAGTACTTC.

The CDR3 coding sequence is TGTGCCAGCTCACACCGTACAGGCGACACCGGGGAGCTGTTTTTT. As protein: CASSHRTGDTGELFF. V gene TRBV18 combines with J gene TRBJ2-2; a weak D match, TRBD1 (5 bases). Trimming shortened V by 4 bases and J by 3 bases, and 12 bases separated the two germline ends. Germline CDR1 is KGHSH and CDR2 is LQKENI. This CDR3 is built from 15 residues.

This clone was seen only a few times. V is TRBV3-1 (or the pseudogene TRBV3-2) and J is TRBJ2-3; TRBD2 agrees at 8 bases. The V gene's germline CDR1 is LGHDT and CDR2 YNNKEL (reference sequence). The CDR3 consists of 15 residues. V gave up 1 base and J gave up 2 bases; unmatched junction bases: 2. The CDR3 sequence: CASSQAGGPTDTQYF. The CDR3 DNA reads as TGTGCCAGCAGCCAAGCGGGAGGGCCCACAGATACGCAGTATTTT.

This clone turned up a few times. The genes are TRBV11-3 and TRBJ2-1; no definite D call. The CDR3 contains 13 residues. Between the trimmed V and J ends, which lost 3 bases and 9 bases, there was a span of 12 bases. CDR1 is SGHNT and CDR2 is YENEEA in the germline V gene. This CDR3 is CASSFARSGEQFF. For the CDR3, the DNA is TGTGCCAGCAGCTTTGCCCGGTCGGGTGAGCAGTTCTTC.

This clone has only one observation. V is TRBV29-1 and J is TRBJ1-1; D is unclear. V lost 4 bases and J 3 bases, leaving 6 bases between the germline ends. Germline V gene lookup returns CDR1 SQVTM and CDR2 ANQGSEA. The CDR3 is 11 amino acids. CDR3 nucleotides: TGCAGCGTTGGGGAGGACACTGAAGCTTTCTTT. Amino acids: CSVGEDTEAFF.

This chain uses TRBV9 with TRBJ2-1; 8 bases agree with TRBD2. Germline V gives CDR1 SGDLS, CDR2 YYNGEE. This CDR3 contains 17 residues. Germline trimming cut 3 bases from V and 0 bases from J; bases unmatched to any gene: 8. The CDR3 DNA reads as TGTGCCAGCAGCGGAGGCAGCGGGAGACCCTCCTACAATGAGCAGTTCTTC. Protein product: CASSGGSGRPSYNEQFF. Full variable domain (rest looked up from reference TRBV9 and TRBJ2-1): DSGVTQTPKHLITATGQRVTLRCSPRSGDLSVYWYQQSLDQGLQFLIQYYNGEERAKGNILERFSAQQFPDLHSELNLSSLELGDSALYFCASSGGSGRPSYNEQFFGPGTRLTVL.

The CDR3 region has the DNA TGCGCCAGCAGCCCCCGGTGGGATACGCAGTATTTT. This codes for CASSPRWDTQYF. This chain uses TRBV5-1 with TRBJ2-3; D unclear. CDR1 SGHRS and CDR2 YFSETQ come from the germline V gene. V was pared by 4 bases and J by 6 bases, with 9 bases between. The CDR3 covers 12 residues.

This chain links TRBV25-1 with TRBJ1-2; D ambiguous. V was pared by 3 bases and J by 4 bases, with 12 bases between. The CDR3 totals 14 residues. Germline CDR1 MGHDK, CDR2 SYGVNS. The CDR3 protein is CASSDFGVLYGYTF. CDR3 sequence (DNA): TGTGCCAGCAGTGATTTCGGGGTTCTCTATGGCTACACCTTC.

V gene TRBV2 combines with J gene TRBJ1-1; D is unclear. Trimming pared 4 bases from V and 1 base from J, leaving 4 bases between. Per the germline V gene, CDR1 is SNHLY and CDR2 is FYNNEI. The length of the CDR3 is 12 residues. The CDR3: CASSGQNTEAFF. The CDR3 bases are TGTGCCAGCAGTGGGCAGAACACTGAAGCTTTCTTT. The entire variable domain, with the rest obtained from reference TRBV2 and TRBJ1-1, is as follows: EPEVTQTPSHQVTQMGQEVILRCVPISNHLYFYWYRQILGQKVEFLVSFYNNEISEKSEIFDDQFSVERPDGSNFTLKIRSTKLEDSAMYFCASSGQNTEAFFGQGTRLTVV.

This clone has more than one count but fewer than ten. This chain joins TRBV5-1 and TRBJ2-1, with a weak D call TRBD2 (5 bases). This CDR3 comprises 16 residues. Germline CDR1 is SGHRS and CDR2 is YFSETQ. Trimming pared 2 bases from V and 3 bases from J, leaving 15 bases between. This CDR3 reads CASSFLSDGVYNEQFF. Written as DNA, the CDR3 is TGCGCCAGCAGCTTTCTCTCGGACGGGGTCTACAATGAGCAGTTCTTC.

Turning to this clone: A much larger clone lies one base from this, so it may be a read error. This chain joins TRBV15 and TRBJ2-1, with D perhaps TRBD1 (6 bases). Germline CDR1 reads LNHNV; CDR2 reads YYDKDF (reference sequence). The CDR3 is 14 residues long. CDR3 sequence (DNA): TGTGCCGCCAGCGCCCAGGGGACCCCCAATGAGCAGTTCTTC. Translation: CAASAQGTPNEQFF.

The rearrangement joins TRBV6-6 to TRBJ2-2, with 8 nucleotides matching TRBD1. V dropped 5 bases and J dropped 6; count of bases not matched to a gene: 5. This CDR3 region has 14 residues. Germline assignment: CDR1 MNHNY and CDR2 SVGAGI (reference sequence). CDR3 DNA sequence: TGTGCCAGCAGTGCAGGACAGGGCGCCGGGGAGCTGTTTTTT. Translating it yields CASSAGQGAGELFF.

The chain couples TRBV14 to TRBJ1-1, with 8 positions matching TRBD1. In germline, CDR1 is SGHDN, CDR2 FVKESK. Trimming took 5 bases from V and 2 from J; bases not matched to a gene: 7. The CDR3 runs 15 residues. The CDR3, as DNA: TGTGCCAGCAGCTACCATCCAGGGGGCAACACTGAAGCTTTCTTT. It specifies CASSYHPGGNTEAFF.

The chain employs TRBV6-5 and TRBJ2-7; tentatively, D is TRBD1 (5 bases). The V gene's germline CDR1 is MNHEY and CDR2 SVGAGI. V shed 0 bases and J shed 1 base, with 10 bases lying between them. This CDR3 comprises 15 residues. The CDR3 nucleotides read TGTGCCAGCAGTTACTCGCAGGGTCCGTCCTACGAGCAGTACTTC. Translating gives CASSYSQGPSYEQYF.

This chain uses TRBV5-1 with TRBJ1-6; 7 positions agree with TRBD1. Germline-derived CDR1 and CDR2 are SGHRS and YFSETQ. With V trimmed by 1 base and J by 10 bases, 8 bases remained unmatched. The CDR3 covers 15 residues. The CDR3 DNA is TGCGCCAGCAGCTTGTCAGGGGGAGAGGGGTCACCCCTCCACTTT. Residues: CASSLSGGEGSPLHF.

The genes are TRBV29-1 and TRBJ2-3; TRBD1 matches at 10 bases. With 3 bases clipped from V and 1 base from J, the junction kept 4 bases outside the gene matches. Per the germline V gene, CDR1 is SQVTM and CDR2 is ANQGSEA. CDR3 size: 15 residues. The CDR3 here is CSVDTGTGGTDTQYF. CDR3 DNA sequence: TGCAGCGTTGATACCGGGACAGGGGGCACAGATACGCAGTATTTT.

This chain uses TRBV4-1 with TRBJ2-1; 10 bases align to TRBD1. V lost 3 bases to trimming and J lost 7 bases; unmatched junction nucleotides: 6. Germline CDR1 MGHRA, CDR2 YSYEKL. The CDR3 loop spans 15 amino acids. CDR3 sequence (DNA): TGCGCCAGCAGCCACCCGGGACAGGGGTTGAATGAGCAGTTCTTC. Translation gives CASSHPGQGLNEQFF.

The chain has TRBV2 and TRBJ2-1; 8 bases align to TRBD1. The germline gives CDR1 SNHLY, CDR2 FYNNEI. Trimming cost V 11 bases and J 12 bases; bases outside gene matches: 6. The CDR3 sequence is 10 residues long. The CDR3, as DNA: TGTGCCGTACAGGGGGTGATGCAGTTCTTC. Translated: CAVQGVMQFF.

The V and J genes are TRBV11-2 and TRBJ2-1; TRBD2 agrees at 10 bases. Germline CDR1 is SGHAT and CDR2 is FQNNGV. V lost 0 bases to trimming and J lost 8 bases; unmatched junction nucleotides: 7. The CDR3 loop spans 16 amino acids. This CDR3 is CASSLDGLAGAHEQFF. The CDR3 region has the DNA TGTGCCAGCAGCTTAGATGGGCTAGCGGGAGCCCATGAGCAGTTCTTC.

The chain uses TRBV5-4 and TRBJ1-2, with a tentative D call TRBD1 (5 bases). V lost 0 bases to trimming and J lost 8 bases, with 14 bases between them. This CDR3 region has 14 residues. Germline CDR1 is SGHNT and CDR2 is YYREEE (reference sequence). The CDR3 here is CASSLEFGGYGYTF. In nucleotides, the CDR3 is TGTGCCAGCAGCTTGGAGTTCGGGGGGTACGGCTACACCTTC.

The chain has TRBV11-2 and TRBJ2-1; 8 nucleotides align to TRBD2. Germline trimming cut 5 bases from V and 5 bases from J; bases unmatched to any gene: 11. Germline values: CDR1 SGHAT, CDR2 FQNNGV. The CDR3 totals 16 residues. The CDR3 spells CASSPRGGLENNEQFF. The CDR3 DNA reads TGTGCCAGCAGCCCCCGTGGGGGACTAGAGAACAATGAGCAGTTCTTC.

The chain uses TRBV5-4 and TRBJ2-1; no clear D. V lost 4 bases, J lost 4 bases, and 6 bases lay in between. Looked up from germline, CDR1 is SGHNT and CDR2 is YYREEE (reference sequence). CDR3 length: 12 amino acids. The CDR3 here is CASSQTYNEQFF. CDR3 DNA sequence: TGTGCCAGCAGCCAGACATACAATGAGCAGTTCTTC. Combining the CDR3 with reference TRBV5-4 and TRBJ2-1 gives the whole variable domain ETGVTQSPTHLIKTRGQQVTLRCSSQSGHNTVSWYQQALGQGPQFIFQYYREEENGRGNFPPRFSGLQFPNYSSELNVNALELDDSALYLCASSQTYNEQFFGPGTRLTVL.

The rearrangement links TRBV11-1 to TRBJ2-1; a possible D gene is TRBD2 (7 bases). Trimming took 5 bases from V and 8 from J, leaving 19 bases between them. Germline CDR1 SGHAT, CDR2 FQDESV (reference sequence). The CDR3 runs 15 residues. In DNA form, the CDR3 reads TGTGCCAGCAGCGACTTGAGGGGGGGACCATATGAGCAGTTCTTC. Its protein product is CASSDLRGGPYEQFF.

The chain has TRBV28 and TRBJ2-5, with D possibly TRBD1 on 6 matching bases. This CDR3 region has 14 residues. Trimming removed 7 bases at V and 6 bases at J, with 18 bases between. CDR1 and CDR2 (germline): MDHEN, SYDVKM. CDR3 DNA sequence: TGTGCCAGCACCACCCCGGACAGTTTTAAGACCCAGTACTTC. Protein sequence: CASTTPDSFKTQYF.

The V call is TRBV18, the J call TRBJ1-1, with TRBD1 matching over 9 bases. The junction had 7 bases not matched to a gene; V was cut back by 6 bases and J by 5 bases. The CDR3 is 14 amino acids. Germline V lookup: CDR1 KGHSH, CDR2 LQKENI. The CDR3 loop reads CASSGGTGWTEAFF. The CDR3 region has the DNA TGTGCCAGCTCGGGGGGGACAGGGTGGACTGAAGCTTTCTTT.

This sequence joins TRBV7-9 and TRBJ2-5; 7 positions match TRBD2. CDR3 size: 15 residues. V shed 3 bases and J 1 base; nucleotides not matched to a gene: 5. The germline CDR1 and CDR2 sequences are SEHNR and FQNEAQ (reference sequence). The CDR3 reads CASSLGGETQETQYF. For the CDR3, the DNA is TGTGCCAGCAGCTTGGGAGGGGAGACCCAAGAGACCCAGTACTTC. Full variable domain (remainder filled in from reference TRBV7-9 and TRBJ2-5): DTGVSQNPRHKITKRGQNVTFRCDPISEHNRLYWYRQTLGQGPEFLTYFQNEAQLEKSRLLSDRFSAERPKGSFSTLEIQRTEQGDSAMYLCASSLGGETQETQYFGPGTRLLVL.

The rearrangement joins TRBV9 to TRBJ1-3; TRBD1 matches 10 bases. CDR1 is SGDLS and CDR2 is YYNGEE in the germline V gene. There are 16 residues in the CDR3. Trimming removed 4 bases from V and 4 bases from J; junction bases left unmatched: 8. DNA for the CDR3: TGTGCCAGCAGCCGCGGAGGACAGGGGGAAGGAAACACCATATATTTT. Its protein product is CASSRGGQGEGNTIYF.